This T cell receptor (beta chain) stems from a study of radiotherapy plus CTLA-4 blockade in lung cancer. Alongside CTLA-4 blockade with ipilimumab, patients with chemo-refractory metastatic non-small-cell lung cancer received focal radiation. Germline CDR1 and CDR2: SGHDT and YYEEEE. The CDR3 runs 14 residues. Trimming shortened V by 4 bases and J by 1 base, and 11 bases separated the two germline ends. TCRdb's table, derived via immunoSEQ multiplex PCR, lists solely in-frame clones and lacks some. In the table there are over 80,000 clones, around 83% of which are singletons. The material sequenced was peripheral blood, taken from a patient treated with radiotherapy plus ipilimumab. This TCR was sampled from a human donor with non-small cell lung cancer who had stable disease on radiotherapy plus ipilimumab. The J gene is TRBJ2-5, the V gene TRBV5-6; the D gene could be TRBD1 or TRBD2 (5 bases each). The CDR3 here is CASSIIGGQETQYF. The CDR3 DNA reads as TGTGCCAGCAGCATAATTGGGGGCCAAGAGACCCAGTACTTC.